A single sample gave rise to the 6 T cell receptor beta chains below, sequenced in a study of blood T cell repertoires in COVID-19 (TCRdb year 2020). Library preparation was by the immunoSEQ multiplex PCR assay. TCRdb obtained this table from immuneACCESS and retained in-frame rearrangements with V and J assigned. These tables miss some clones; where compared with another copy, unresolved V genes account for less than half of the shortfall, and the remainder is unexplained. This sample has 110,000 or so clones in its table, and around 80% of those were observed once. The top ten constitute about 2.5% of the sample. The source material was peripheral blood. The receptors stem from a man over 45 with acute or convalescent COVID-19.

The chain combines TRBV23-1 with TRBJ2-1, with 12 bases aligning to TRBD1. TRBV23-1 is recorded as an ORF, its role being uncertain. The J segment lost 8 bases and the V segment lost 0 bases, leaving 8 bases of the junction unmatched. CDR3 length: 17 amino acids. CDR3: CASSQSSRDRGLDEQFF. The CDR3 nucleotides read TGCGCCAGCAGTCAATCGAGCCGGGACAGGGGGCTCGATGAGCAGTTCTTC.

This chain uses TRBV10-2 with TRBJ1-5; 8 nucleotides agree with TRBD1. CDR1 is WSHSY and CDR2 is SAAADI in the germline V gene. V shed 6 bases, J shed 7 bases, and the junction held 11 bases outside the gene matches. The CDR3 length is 15 residues. CDR3 coding DNA: TGCGCCAGCAGCGAATGGTCGGACAGGGAGCAGCCCCAGCATTTT. Protein sequence: CASSEWSDREQPQHF.

V and J are TRBV5-6 and TRBJ2-1, with 7 bases identical to TRBD1. Germline trimming cut 3 bases from V and 7 bases from J; bases unmatched to any gene: 7. The CDR3 runs to 14 residues. Germline assignment: CDR1 SGHDT and CDR2 YYEEEE. In nucleotides, the CDR3 is TGTGCCAGCAGCTGGGACAGCGTGGGTAATGAGCAGTTCTTC. Encoded protein: CASSWDSVGNEQFF.

V gene TRBV3-1 (or the pseudogene TRBV3-2) combines with J gene TRBJ2-6; a possible D gene is TRBD1 (5 bases). The CDR3 covers 15 residues. Per germline, CDR1 LGHDT and CDR2 YNNKEL (reference sequence). Trimming took off 5 bases at V and 0 bases at J, with 8 bases between the two ends. CDR3 nucleotides: TGTGCCAGCAGCATTGACAGCTCTGGGGCCAACGTCCTGACTTTC. Protein product: CASSIDSSGANVLTF.

The chain combines TRBV15 with TRBJ1-1, with D possibly being TRBD1 (5 bases). Trimming removed 1 base at V and 6 bases at J, with 12 bases between. This CDR3 contains 14 residues. Per the germline V gene, CDR1 is LNHNV and CDR2 is YYDKDF (reference sequence). The DNA of the CDR3 is TGTGCCACCAGCAGAGCTAAGACAGTGTCTGAAGCTTTCTTT. Residues: CATSRAKTVSEAFF.

This sequence joins TRBV11-2 and TRBJ1-6, with 8 bases fitting TRBD1. The CDR3 loop spans 15 amino acids. Per germline, CDR1 SGHAT and CDR2 FQNNGV. J was trimmed by 8 bases and V by 6 bases; bases with no gene match: 9. CDR3 sequence reads: CASRAPRGLDSPLHF. The CDR3 DNA reads as TGTGCCAGCAGAGCACCCAGGGGGCTGGATTCACCCCTCCACTTT.